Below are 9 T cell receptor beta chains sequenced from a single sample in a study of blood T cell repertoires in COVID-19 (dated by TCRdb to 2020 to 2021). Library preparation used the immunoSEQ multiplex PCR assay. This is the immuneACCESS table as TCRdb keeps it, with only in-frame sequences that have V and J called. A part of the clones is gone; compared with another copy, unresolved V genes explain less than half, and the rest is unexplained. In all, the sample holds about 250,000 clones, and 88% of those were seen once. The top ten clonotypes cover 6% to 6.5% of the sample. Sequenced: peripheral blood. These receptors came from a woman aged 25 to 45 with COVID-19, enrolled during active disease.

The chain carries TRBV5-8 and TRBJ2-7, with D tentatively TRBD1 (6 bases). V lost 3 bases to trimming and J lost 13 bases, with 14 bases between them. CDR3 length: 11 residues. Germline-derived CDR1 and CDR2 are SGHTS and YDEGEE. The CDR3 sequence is CASSSVRDTYF. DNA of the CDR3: TGTGCCAGCAGCTCTGTACGGGACACCTACTTC.

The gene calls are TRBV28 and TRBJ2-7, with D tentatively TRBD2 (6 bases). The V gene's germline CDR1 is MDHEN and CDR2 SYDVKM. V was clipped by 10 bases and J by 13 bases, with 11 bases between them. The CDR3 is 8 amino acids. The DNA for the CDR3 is TGTGCCACCTGGAGGGGCTACGTC. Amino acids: CATWRGYV.

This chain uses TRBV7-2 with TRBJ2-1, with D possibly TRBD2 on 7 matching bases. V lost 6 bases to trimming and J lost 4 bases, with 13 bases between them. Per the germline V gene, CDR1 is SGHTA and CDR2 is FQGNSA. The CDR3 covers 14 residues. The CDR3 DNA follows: TGTGCCAGCAGGCGGGGAGGGGGTTACAATGAGCAGTTCTTC. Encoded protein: CASRRGGGYNEQFF.

The CDR3 nucleotides read TGTGCCAGCAGCCAATTTCTAGCGGGAGTCTCAGAGACCCAGTACTTC. Amino acid sequence: CASSQFLAGVSETQYF. The chain combines TRBV3-1 (or the pseudogene TRBV3-2) with TRBJ2-5; TRBD2 matches at 10 bases. This CDR3 has 16 amino acids. After removal of 2 bases from V and 4 bases from J, the junction contained 7 bases not matched to a gene. Germline CDR1 LGHDT, CDR2 YNNKEL (reference sequence).

The CDR3 protein is CASSLGLAGANTGELFF. The DNA of the CDR3 is TGCGCCAGCAGCCTGGGACTAGCGGGGGCGAACACCGGGGAGCTGTTTTTT. V gene TRBV5-1 combines with J gene TRBJ2-2, with 14 bases fitting TRBD2. Germline assignment: CDR1 SGHRS and CDR2 YFSETQ. Trimming cost V 4 bases and J 0 bases; bases outside gene matches: 2. The CDR3 totals 17 residues.

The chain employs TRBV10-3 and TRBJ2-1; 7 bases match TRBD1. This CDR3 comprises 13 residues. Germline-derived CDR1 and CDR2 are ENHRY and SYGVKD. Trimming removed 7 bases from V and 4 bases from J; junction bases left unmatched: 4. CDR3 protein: CAITSGGYNEQFF. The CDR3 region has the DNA TGTGCCATCACCTCAGGGGGATACAATGAGCAGTTCTTC.

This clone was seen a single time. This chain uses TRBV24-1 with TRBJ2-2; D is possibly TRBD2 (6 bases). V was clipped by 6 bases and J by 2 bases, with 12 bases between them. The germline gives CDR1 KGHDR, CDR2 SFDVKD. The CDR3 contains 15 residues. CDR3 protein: CATSRASDNTGELFF. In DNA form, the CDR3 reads TGTGCCACCAGTCGGGCTAGCGATAACACCGGGGAGCTGTTTTTT.

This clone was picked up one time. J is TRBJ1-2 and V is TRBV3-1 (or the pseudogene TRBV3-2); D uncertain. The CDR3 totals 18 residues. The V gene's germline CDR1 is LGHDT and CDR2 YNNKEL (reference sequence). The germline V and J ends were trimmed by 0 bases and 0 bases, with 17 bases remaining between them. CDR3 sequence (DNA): TGTGCCAGCAGCCAAGAAGTTAGCAGCGTGCCATCTAACTATGGCTACACCTTC. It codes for CASSQEVSSVPSNYGYTF.

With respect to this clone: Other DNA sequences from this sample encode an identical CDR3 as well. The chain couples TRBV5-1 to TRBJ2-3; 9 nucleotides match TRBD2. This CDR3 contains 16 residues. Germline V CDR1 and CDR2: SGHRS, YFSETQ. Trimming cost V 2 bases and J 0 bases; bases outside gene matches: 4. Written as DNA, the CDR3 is TGCGCCAGCAGCTTCCGCGGGGGGGATAGCACAGATACGCAGTATTTT. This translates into CASSFRGGDSTDTQYF. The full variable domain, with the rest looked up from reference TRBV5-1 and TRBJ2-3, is KAGVTQTPRYLIKTRGQQVTLSCSPISGHRSVSWYQQTPGQGLQFLFEYFSETQRNKGNFPGRFSGRQFSNSRSEMNVSTLELGDSALYLCASSFRGGDSTDTQYFGPGTRLTVL.